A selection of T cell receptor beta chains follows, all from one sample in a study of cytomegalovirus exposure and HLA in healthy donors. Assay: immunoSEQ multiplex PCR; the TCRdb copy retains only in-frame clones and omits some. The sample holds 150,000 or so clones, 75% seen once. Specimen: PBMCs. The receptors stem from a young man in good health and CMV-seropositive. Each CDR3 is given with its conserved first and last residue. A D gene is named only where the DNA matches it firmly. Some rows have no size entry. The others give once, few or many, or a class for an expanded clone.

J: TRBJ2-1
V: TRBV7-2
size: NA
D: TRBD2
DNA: TGTGCCAGCAGCTTTGCCGGGACTAGCGAGGATGAGCAGTTCTTC
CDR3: CASSFAGTSEDEQFF

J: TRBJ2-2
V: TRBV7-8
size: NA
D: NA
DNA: TGTGCCAGCAGCTTCGACTTCACAGGGTGGGCCGGGGAGCTGTTTTTT
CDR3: CASSFDFTGWAGELFF

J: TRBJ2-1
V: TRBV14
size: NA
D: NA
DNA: TGTGCCAGCAGCCAAGATAGGGGATACGAGCAGTTCTTC
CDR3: CASSQDRGYEQFF

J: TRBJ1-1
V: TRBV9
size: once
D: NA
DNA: TGTGCCAGCAGCGTATCCTTGGGGGGTGAAGCTTTCTTT
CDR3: CASSVSLGGEAFF

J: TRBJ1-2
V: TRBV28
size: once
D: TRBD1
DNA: TGTGCCAGCAGTTTTCGGGACAGACCTTACTATGGCTACACCTTC
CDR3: CASSFRDRPYYGYTF

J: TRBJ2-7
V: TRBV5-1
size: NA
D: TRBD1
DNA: TGCGCCAGCAGGAGCGGACAGGGTAGTTACGAGCAGTACTTC
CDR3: CASRSGQGSYEQYF

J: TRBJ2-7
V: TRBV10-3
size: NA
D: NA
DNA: TGTGCCATCAGTGAGTTGGTGGGAGCGGCCTACGAGCAGTACTTC
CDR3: CAISELVGAAYEQYF

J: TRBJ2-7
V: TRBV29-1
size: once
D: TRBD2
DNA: TGCAGCGTAGCAGCGGGAACGTACGGCGAGCAGTACTTC
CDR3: CSVAAGTYGEQYF

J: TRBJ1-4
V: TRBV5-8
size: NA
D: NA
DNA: TGTGCCAGCACTTGGGGGGATCCTAGACCAAATGAAAAACTGTTTTTT
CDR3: CASTWGDPRPNEKLFF

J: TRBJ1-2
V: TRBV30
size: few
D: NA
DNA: TGTGCCAGTCAAGTAGGCAGGGGAAGTGGCTACACCTTC
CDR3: CASQVGRGSGYTF

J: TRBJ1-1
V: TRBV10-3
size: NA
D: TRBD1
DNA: TGTGCCATCAGGGGAGAGCAGGGGGCGTATACTGAAGCTTTCTTT
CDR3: CAIRGEQGAYTEAFF

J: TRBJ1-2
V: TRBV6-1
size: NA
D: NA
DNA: TGTGCCAGCATCCGACAGATTAACTATGGCTACACCTTC
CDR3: CASIRQINYGYTF

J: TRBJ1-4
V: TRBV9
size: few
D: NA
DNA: TGTGCCAGCAGCCCGCGAGGGGGAAGGGATGAAAAACTGTTTTTT
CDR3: CASSPRGGRDEKLFF

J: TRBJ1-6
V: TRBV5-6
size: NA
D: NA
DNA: TGTGCCAGCAGCTTCCAGACCGGAGGCTCACCCCTCCACTTT
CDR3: CASSFQTGGSPLHF

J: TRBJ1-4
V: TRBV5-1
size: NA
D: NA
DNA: TGCGCCAGCAGCCGAGGCCAGGGGAGTGAAAAACTGTTTTTT
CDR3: CASSRGQGSEKLFF

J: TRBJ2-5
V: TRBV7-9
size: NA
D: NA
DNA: TGTCCCAGCAGCTTAGTATCCACAACCGTTGCGACCCAGTACTTC
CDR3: CPSSLVSTTVATQYF

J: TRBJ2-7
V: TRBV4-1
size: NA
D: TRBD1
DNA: TGCGCCAGCAGCCAAGGGCCGGGACAGGGTGACGAGCAGTACTTC
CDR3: CASSQGPGQGDEQYF

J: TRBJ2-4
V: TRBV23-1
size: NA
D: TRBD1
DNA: TGCGCCTACGGAAGAAAGGACAGGGGCAAAAACATTCAGTACTTC
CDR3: CAYGRKDRGKNIQYF

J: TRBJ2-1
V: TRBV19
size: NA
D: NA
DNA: TGTACCAGTAGTATTTGGGGTGCGGGGCTCAACAATGAGCAGTTCTTC
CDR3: CTSSIWGAGLNNEQFF

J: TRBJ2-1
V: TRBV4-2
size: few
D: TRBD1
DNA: TGTGCCAGCAGCCAAGAAGTGACAGGGTACGCAAGAGCCTACAATGAGCAGTTCTTC
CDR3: CASSQEVTGYARAYNEQFF

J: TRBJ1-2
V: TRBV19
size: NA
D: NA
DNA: TGTGCCAGTAAACCTGCGGGTTGTGGCTACACCTTC
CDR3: CASKPAGCGYTF

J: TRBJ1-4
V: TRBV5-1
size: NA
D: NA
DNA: TGCGCCAGCAGCTTGTTTAAGGGGCCTGCGGTCACTAATGAAAAACTGTTTTTT
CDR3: CASSLFKGPAVTNEKLFF

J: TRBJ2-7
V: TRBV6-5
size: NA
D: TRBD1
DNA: TGTGCCAGCAGTTGGGGACAGGGGGTAGACGAGCAGTACTTC
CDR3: CASSWGQGVDEQYF

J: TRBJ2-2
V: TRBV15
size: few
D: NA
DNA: TGTGCCACCAGCAGAGGGCTAGGTCGCACCGGGGAGCTGTTTTTT
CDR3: CATSRGLGRTGELFF

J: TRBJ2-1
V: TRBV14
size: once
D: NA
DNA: TGTGCCAGCAGCCAGATAAAGCGGACCTACATGAATGAGCAGTTCTTC
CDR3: CASSQIKRTYMNEQFF